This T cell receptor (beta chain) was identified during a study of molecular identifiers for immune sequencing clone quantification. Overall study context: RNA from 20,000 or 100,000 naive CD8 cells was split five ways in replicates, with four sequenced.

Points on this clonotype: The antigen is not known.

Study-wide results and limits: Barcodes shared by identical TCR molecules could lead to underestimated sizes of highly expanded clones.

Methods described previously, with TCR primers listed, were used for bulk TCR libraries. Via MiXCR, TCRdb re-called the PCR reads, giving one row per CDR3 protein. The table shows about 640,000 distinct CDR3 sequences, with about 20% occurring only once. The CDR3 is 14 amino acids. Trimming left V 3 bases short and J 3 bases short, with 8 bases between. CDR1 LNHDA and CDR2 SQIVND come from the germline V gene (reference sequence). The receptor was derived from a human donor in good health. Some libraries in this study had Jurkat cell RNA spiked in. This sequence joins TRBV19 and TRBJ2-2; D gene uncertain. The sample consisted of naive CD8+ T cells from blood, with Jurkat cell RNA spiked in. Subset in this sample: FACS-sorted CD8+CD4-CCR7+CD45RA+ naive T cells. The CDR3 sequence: CASSIGPYTGELFF. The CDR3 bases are TGTGCCAGTAGTATTGGGCCATACACCGGGGAGCTGTTTTTT.